Shown below are 27 T cell receptor beta chains from a single sample sequenced in a study of cytomegalovirus exposure and HLA in healthy donors. It was with 60 Vbeta and 13 Jbeta primers that the PCR ran. Generated by immunoSEQ multiplex PCR, the TCRdb table keeps only in-frame clones and is missing some. The sample lists more than 85,000 clones; approximately 86% were seen once. Sequencing was performed on PBMCs. These receptors originate from a man in his forties in good health and CMV-seronegative.

In this sample, this clone turned up a few times. V usage is TRBV6-6 and J usage is TRBJ1-6; 8 bases are a match to TRBD1. The V gene end was trimmed by 0 bases and the J gene end by 8 bases; junction bases not matched to a gene: 3. Germline V gives CDR1 MNHNY, CDR2 SVGAGI (reference sequence). The CDR3 spans 15 residues. As DNA, the CDR3 is TGTGCCAGCAGTTACTCGGACAGGGATGATTCACCCCTCCACTTT. Protein product: CASSYSDRDDSPLHF.

The genes are TRBV5-1 and TRBJ2-7, with 7 bases lining up with TRBD1. With V trimmed by 2 bases and J by 2 bases, 4 bases remained unmatched. Germline values: CDR1 SGHRS, CDR2 YFSETQ. This CDR3 contains 14 residues. CDR3 sequence reads: CASSFRQGPYEQYF. The CDR3 DNA follows: TGCGCCAGCAGCTTTCGACAGGGACCCTACGAGCAGTACTTC. The variable domain in full, with the rest retrieved from reference TRBV5-1 and TRBJ2-7, is KAGVTQTPRYLIKTRGQQVTLSCSPISGHRSVSWYQQTPGQGLQFLFEYFSETQRNKGNFPGRFSGRQFSNSRSEMNVSTLELGDSALYLCASSFRQGPYEQYFGPGTRLTVT.

This chain joins TRBV9 and TRBJ1-5, with 7 positions matching TRBD1. V lost 0 bases, J lost 3 bases, and 3 bases stayed unmatched. The germline V gene has CDR1 SGDLS and CDR2 YYNGEE. The CDR3 runs to 15 residues. The CDR3: CASSVDGTDNQPQHF. In DNA form, the CDR3 reads TGTGCCAGCAGCGTAGATGGGACAGACAATCAGCCCCAGCATTTT.

The rearrangement joins TRBV18 to TRBJ2-5; TRBD2 is a possible D gene (5 bases). The CDR3 totals 15 residues. Trimming stripped 8 bases from V and 1 base from J, with 17 bases between. Germline CDR1 KGHSH, CDR2 LQKENI. In nucleotides, the CDR3 is TGTGCCAGCGAGAGTGGCGAGGGAGCCCAAGAGACCCAGTACTTC. Translating it yields CASESGEGAQETQYF.

This chain joins TRBV10-3 and TRBJ2-7; D is ambiguous. This CDR3 is 14 amino acids long. Per the germline V gene, CDR1 is ENHRY and CDR2 is SYGVKD. V lost 0 bases, J lost 6 bases, and 12 bases lay in between. In DNA form, the CDR3 reads TGTGCCATCAGTGAGTCTAGTGGGCCGACCGAGCAGTACTTC. This gives the protein CAISESSGPTEQYF.

The V gene is TRBV9, the J gene TRBJ1-1; TRBD1 aligns across 7 bases. CDR1 is SGDLS, CDR2 YYNGEE, per germline. There are 15 residues in the CDR3. V lost 4 bases to trimming and J lost 1 base; unmatched junction nucleotides: 7. DNA of the CDR3: TGTGCCAGCAGCATCGGGACAGCCGCGAACACTGAAGCTTTCTTT. This gives the protein CASSIGTAANTEAFF.

J is TRBJ2-5 and V is TRBV19; 7 bases line up with TRBD2. Trimming removed 4 bases from V and 5 bases from J; junction bases left unmatched: 4. The CDR3 has 13 amino acids. CDR1 is LNHDA and CDR2 is SQIVND in the germline V gene (reference sequence). CDR3 amino acids: CASSTSGEETQYF. For the CDR3, the DNA is TGTGCCAGTAGTACCAGCGGGGAGGAGACCCAGTACTTC.

The chain has TRBV7-2 and TRBJ1-4, with TRBD1 identical over 11 bases. Germline V gene data show CDR1 as SGHTA and CDR2 as FQGNSA. V gave up 3 bases and J gave up 4 bases; unmatched junction bases: 1. The CDR3 loop spans 15 amino acids. In DNA form, the CDR3 reads TGTGCCAGCAGCTTGGGGACAGGGGGTAATGAAAAACTGTTTTTT. Translated: CASSLGTGGNEKLFF.

The J gene is TRBJ2-7, the V gene TRBV28, with 7 bases that match TRBD1. The CDR3 is made up of 15 amino acids. V lost 5 bases and J lost 5; bases outside the gene matches: 12. In germline, CDR1 is MDHEN, CDR2 SYDVKM. Here the CDR3 reads CASSLPGNRGHEQYF. The CDR3 DNA follows: TGTGCCAGCAGTCTACCCGGCAATAGGGGGCACGAGCAGTACTTC.

The gene calls are TRBV7-9 and TRBJ2-5; 11 nucleotides agree with TRBD1. Unmatched junction bases numbered 7, after V lost 5 bases and J lost 5 bases. The germline CDR1 and CDR2 sequences are SEHNR and FQNEAQ (reference sequence). The CDR3 extends over 15 amino acids. CDR3 DNA: TGTGCCAGCAGCCTCGGACAGGGGGCGGAGGAGACCCAGTACTTC. Protein: CASSLGQGAEETQYF.

The rearrangement uses TRBV19 and TRBJ1-3, with D maybe TRBD1 (6 bases). Germline V gives CDR1 LNHDA, CDR2 SQIVND (reference sequence). This CDR3 has 14 amino acids. Trimming removed 5 bases at V and 2 bases at J, with 10 bases between. The CDR3 is CASSPTGAGNTIYF. As DNA, the CDR3 is TGTGCCAGTAGTCCGACAGGAGCTGGAAACACCATATATTTT.

This chain joins TRBV6-5 and TRBJ1-6; D remains unclear. V was pared by 6 bases and J by 8 bases, with 11 bases between. This CDR3 has 13 residues. Germline CDR1 and CDR2: MNHEY and SVGAGI. CDR3 in amino acids: CASSPDPDSPLHF. The CDR3 DNA reads TGTGCCAGCAGCCCTGATCCAGATTCACCCCTCCACTTT.

The chain carries TRBV27 and TRBJ1-6; TRBD1 agrees at 9 bases. The CDR3 is made up of 15 amino acids. J was trimmed by 4 bases and V by 6 bases; bases with no gene match: 4. The germline V gene has CDR1 MNHEY and CDR2 SMNVEV (reference sequence). In nucleotides, the CDR3 is TGTGCCAGCAGGCTACAGGGGGCATATAATTCACCCCTCCACTTT. Protein product: CASRLQGAYNSPLHF.

This clone has more than one count but fewer than ten. This chain uses TRBV27 with TRBJ2-7; 8 nucleotides match TRBD2. Germline V CDR1 and CDR2: MNHEY, SMNVEV (reference sequence). V dropped 5 bases and J dropped 1; count of bases not matched to a gene: 7. The CDR3 is made up of 15 amino acids. CDR3 residues: CASSLGTSGSYEQYF. CDR3 sequence (DNA): TGTGCCAGCAGTCTAGGAACTAGCGGATCCTACGAGCAGTACTTC.

With respect to this clone: This CDR3 is also generated by other DNA sequences in the sample. V and J are TRBV9 and TRBJ1-6; 9 bases align to TRBD1. Trimming at V came to 3 bases and at J to 6 bases, leaving 4 bases not matched to a gene. The CDR3 consists of 15 residues. Germline assignment: CDR1 SGDLS and CDR2 YYNGEE. In nucleotides, the CDR3 is TGTGCCAGCAGCGAGGGGACAGGGAGTAATTCACCCCTCCACTTT. Its protein product is CASSEGTGSNSPLHF.

The CDR3 sequence: CAISESGGRRNQPQHF. CDR3 DNA sequence: TGTGCCATCAGTGAGTCGGGGGGACGGAGAAATCAGCCCCAGCATTTT. This chain uses TRBV10-3 with TRBJ1-5, with D possibly TRBD1 on 5 matching bases. CDR1 and CDR2 from the germline V gene are ENHRY and SYGVKD. CDR3 size: 16 residues. V lost 0 bases and J 4 bases, leaving 13 bases between the germline ends.

This chain joins TRBV7-8 and TRBJ2-2; D possibly corresponds to TRBD2 (6 bases). V was clipped by 1 base and J by 2 bases, with 11 bases between them. The CDR3 covers 16 residues. The V gene's germline CDR1 is SGHVS and CDR2 FQNEAQ. CDR3 amino acids: CASSLVIGGNTGELFF. The CDR3 bases are TGTGCCAGCAGCTTAGTAATCGGGGGAAACACCGGGGAGCTGTTTTTT.

The chain combines TRBV9 with TRBJ1-6; D might be TRBD1 (5 bases). Germline V gives CDR1 SGDLS, CDR2 YYNGEE. Trimming cost V 5 bases and J 10 bases, with 19 bases left between them. This CDR3 has 15 amino acids. The CDR3 bases are TGTGCCAGCAGTGCGAAGGAATCACCAGGGTCACCCCTCCACTTT. Translation: CASSAKESPGSPLHF.

The gene calls are TRBV19 and TRBJ1-1, with TRBD1 identical over 7 bases. The CDR3 is 14 amino acids. Trimming at V came to 4 bases and at J to 1 base, leaving 3 bases not matched to a gene. Germline V gene sequence: CDR1 LNHDA, CDR2 SQIVND (reference sequence). The CDR3 DNA sequence: TGTGCCAGTAGTAAAAGGACAGGGAACACTGAAGCTTTCTTT. This gives the protein CASSKRTGNTEAFF.

The count of this clone is one. The chain recombines TRBV30 with TRBJ2-2; the match to TRBD2 covers 15 bases. The CDR3 loop spans 15 amino acids. V shed 3 bases and J 6 bases; nucleotides not matched to a gene: 2. Germline CDR1 and CDR2: GTSNPN and SVGIG (reference sequence). The CDR3 DNA reads TGTGCCTGGAGGCGGACTAGCGGGGGGGCCGGGGAGCTGTTTTTT. Protein: CAWRRTSGGAGELFF.

The CDR3 nucleotides read TGTGCCACCAGCGGACAGGATGGTGGGAATGAAAAACTGTTTTTT. The encoded protein is CATSGQDGGNEKLFF. The V gene is TRBV15, the J gene TRBJ1-4, with 7 bases fitting TRBD1. This CDR3 has 15 residues. In germline, CDR1 is LNHNV, CDR2 YYDKDF (reference sequence). The V segment lost 5 bases and the J segment 5 bases; nucleotides outside the gene matches: 8.

The V gene is TRBV19, the J gene TRBJ2-2; 9 bases match TRBD2. The trim removed 8 bases at V and 7 bases at J, leaving 14 bases unmatched. The CDR3 loop spans 16 amino acids. CDR1 is LNHDA and CDR2 is SQIVND in the germline V gene (reference sequence). The CDR3 loop reads CASFFGGRGRNGELFF. DNA for the CDR3: TGTGCCAGTTTTTTCGGCGGGAGGGGGCGTAACGGGGAGCTGTTTTTT.

This rearrangement joins TRBV28 to TRBJ1-5; D perhaps matches TRBD1 (6 bases). The CDR3 has 15 residues. CDR1 and CDR2 from the germline V gene are MDHEN and SYDVKM. Trimming left V 8 bases short and J 0 bases short, with 14 bases between. DNA of the CDR3: TGTGCCAGCCTAAAGAGGGGGTATAGCAATCAGCCCCAGCATTTT. Amino acids: CASLKRGYSNQPQHF.

Only a few counts were recorded for this clone. The rearrangement uses TRBV7-8 and TRBJ2-7, with 14 bases aligning to TRBD2. This CDR3 has 18 residues. The V and J ends lost 2 bases and 0 bases, in that order; junction bases with no gene match: 6. Germline CDR1 reads SGHVS; CDR2 reads FQNEAQ. CDR3 sequence reads: CASSLTWTSGGNSYEQYF. CDR3 nucleotides: TGTGCCAGCAGCTTAACTTGGACTAGCGGGGGGAACTCCTACGAGCAGTACTTC.

The CDR3 spells CASSELFRGGSYEQYF. The CDR3 nucleotides read TGTGCCAGCAGTGAGTTGTTTCGCGGCGGCTCCTACGAGCAGTACTTC. This rearrangement joins TRBV6-1 to TRBJ2-7; the D is unclear. Trimming cost V 3 bases and J 0 bases, with 15 bases left between them. The V gene's germline CDR1 is MNHNS and CDR2 SASEGT. There are 16 residues in the CDR3.

The chain recombines TRBV30 with TRBJ1-5; possibly TRBD1 for D (6 bases). Trimming left V 7 bases short and J 0 bases short, with 10 bases between. Germline assignment: CDR1 GTSNPN and CDR2 SVGIG (reference sequence). This CDR3 spans 13 amino acids. CDR3 nucleotides: TGTGCCTCCGGGACATATAGCAATCAGCCCCAGCATTTT. Translated: CASGTYSNQPQHF.

This chain joins TRBV9 and TRBJ1-2; D not resolved. V was pared by 0 bases and J by 3 bases, with 6 bases between. Germline V gene sequence: CDR1 SGDLS, CDR2 YYNGEE. CDR3 length equals 13 residues. The CDR3 here is CASSVDNHYGYTF. The CDR3 DNA reads as TGTGCCAGCAGCGTAGACAACCACTATGGCTACACCTTC.